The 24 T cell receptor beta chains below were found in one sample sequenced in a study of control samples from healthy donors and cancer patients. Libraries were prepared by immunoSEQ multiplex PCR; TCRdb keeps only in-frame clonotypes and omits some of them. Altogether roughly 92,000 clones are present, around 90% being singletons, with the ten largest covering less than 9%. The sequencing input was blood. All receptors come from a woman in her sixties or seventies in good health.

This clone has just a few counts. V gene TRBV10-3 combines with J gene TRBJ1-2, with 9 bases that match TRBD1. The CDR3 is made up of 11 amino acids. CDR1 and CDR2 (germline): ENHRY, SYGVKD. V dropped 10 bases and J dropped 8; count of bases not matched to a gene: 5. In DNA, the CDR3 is TGTGCCACCGGGACAGGGTGGGGCTACACCTTC. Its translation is CATGTGWGYTF.

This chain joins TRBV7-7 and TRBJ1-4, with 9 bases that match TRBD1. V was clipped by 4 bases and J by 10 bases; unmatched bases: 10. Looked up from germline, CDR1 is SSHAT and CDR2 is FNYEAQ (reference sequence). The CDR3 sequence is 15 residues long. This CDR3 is CASSSEPGQGGKLFF. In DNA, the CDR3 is TGTGCCAGCAGCTCCGAACCGGGACAGGGTGGAAAACTGTTTTTT.

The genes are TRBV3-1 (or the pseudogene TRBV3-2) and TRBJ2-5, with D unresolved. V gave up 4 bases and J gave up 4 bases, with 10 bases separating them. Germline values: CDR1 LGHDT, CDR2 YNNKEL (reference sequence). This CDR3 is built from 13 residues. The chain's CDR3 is CASSLGSRETQYF. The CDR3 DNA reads TGTGCCAGCAGCCTGGGTAGCCGAGAGACCCAGTACTTC.

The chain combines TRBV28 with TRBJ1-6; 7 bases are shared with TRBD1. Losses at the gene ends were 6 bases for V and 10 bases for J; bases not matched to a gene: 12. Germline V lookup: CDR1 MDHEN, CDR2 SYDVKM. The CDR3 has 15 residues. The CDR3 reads CASRLDRLTVSPLHF. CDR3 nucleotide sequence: TGTGCCAGCAGACTGGACAGGCTGACTGTCTCACCCCTCCACTTT.

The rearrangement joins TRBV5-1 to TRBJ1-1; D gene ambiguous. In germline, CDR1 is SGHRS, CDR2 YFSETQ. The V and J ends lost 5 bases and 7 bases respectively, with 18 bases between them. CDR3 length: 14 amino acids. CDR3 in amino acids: CASRQLLGAGEAFF. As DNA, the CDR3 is TGCGCCAGCAGACAACTACTCGGAGCGGGTGAAGCTTTCTTT.

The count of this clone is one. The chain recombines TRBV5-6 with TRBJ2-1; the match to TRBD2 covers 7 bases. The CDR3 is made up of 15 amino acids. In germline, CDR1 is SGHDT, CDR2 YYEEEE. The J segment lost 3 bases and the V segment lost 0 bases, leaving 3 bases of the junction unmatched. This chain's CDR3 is CASSLASGHYNEQFF. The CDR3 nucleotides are TGTGCCAGCAGCTTGGCTAGCGGACACTACAATGAGCAGTTCTTC.

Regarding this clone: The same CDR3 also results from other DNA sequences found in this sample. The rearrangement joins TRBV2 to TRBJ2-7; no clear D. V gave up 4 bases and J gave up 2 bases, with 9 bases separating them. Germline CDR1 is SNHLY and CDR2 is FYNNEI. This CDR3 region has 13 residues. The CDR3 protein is CASSVLQTYEQYF. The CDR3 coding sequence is TGTGCCAGCAGTGTCTTACAGACCTACGAGCAGTACTTC. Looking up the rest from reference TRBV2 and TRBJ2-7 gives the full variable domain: EPEVTQTPSHQVTQMGQEVILRCVPISNHLYFYWYRQILGQKVEFLVSFYNNEISEKSEIFDDQFSVERPDGSNFTLKIRSTKLEDSAMYFCASSVLQTYEQYFGPGTRLTVT.

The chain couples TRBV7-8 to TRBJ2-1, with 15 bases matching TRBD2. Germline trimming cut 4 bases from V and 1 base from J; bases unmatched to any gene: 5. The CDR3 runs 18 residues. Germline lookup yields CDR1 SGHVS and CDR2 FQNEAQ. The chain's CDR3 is CASSSWTSGGASYNEQFF. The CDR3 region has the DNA TGTGCCAGCAGCTCATGGACTAGCGGGGGGGCTTCCTACAATGAGCAGTTCTTC.

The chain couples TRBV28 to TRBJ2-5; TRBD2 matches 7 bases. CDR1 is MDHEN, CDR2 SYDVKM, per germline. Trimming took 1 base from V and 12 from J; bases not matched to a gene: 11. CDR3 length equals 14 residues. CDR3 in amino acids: CASSLLRGGPAKYF. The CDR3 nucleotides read TGTGCCAGCAGTTTATTGCGCGGGGGACCCGCCAAGTACTTC.

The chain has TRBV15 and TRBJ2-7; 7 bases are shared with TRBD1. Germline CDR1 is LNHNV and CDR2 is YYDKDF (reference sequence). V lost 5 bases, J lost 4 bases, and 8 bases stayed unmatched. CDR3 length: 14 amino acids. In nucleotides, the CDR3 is TGTGCCACCAGCGTAGGGACAGTCACTTACGAGCAGTACTTC. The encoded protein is CATSVGTVTYEQYF. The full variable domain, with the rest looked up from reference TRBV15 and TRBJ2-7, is DAMVIQNPRYQVTQFGKPVTLSCSQTLNHNVMYWYQQKSSQAPKLLFHYYDKDFNNEADTPDNFQSRRPNTSFCFLDIRSPGLGDTAMYLCATSVGTVTYEQYFGPGTRLTVT.

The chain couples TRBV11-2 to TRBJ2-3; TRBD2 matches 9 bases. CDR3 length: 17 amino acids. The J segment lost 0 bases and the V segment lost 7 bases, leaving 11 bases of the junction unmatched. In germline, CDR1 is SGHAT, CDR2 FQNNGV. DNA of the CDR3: TGTGCCAGCAATGGTGGCGGGAGGGCTCGAAGCACAGATACGCAGTATTTT. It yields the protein CASNGGGRARSTDTQYF.

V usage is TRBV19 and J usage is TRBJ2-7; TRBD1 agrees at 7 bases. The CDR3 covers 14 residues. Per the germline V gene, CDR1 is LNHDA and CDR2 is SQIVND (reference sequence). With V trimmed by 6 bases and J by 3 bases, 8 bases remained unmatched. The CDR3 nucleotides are TGTGCCAGTAGGACACACGGGACAGTCTACGAGCAGTACTTC. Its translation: CASRTHGTVYEQYF.

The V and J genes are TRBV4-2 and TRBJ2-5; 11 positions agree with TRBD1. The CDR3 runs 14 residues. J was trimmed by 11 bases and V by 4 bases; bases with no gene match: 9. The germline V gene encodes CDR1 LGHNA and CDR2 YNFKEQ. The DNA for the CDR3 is TGTGCCAGCAGCCTAGGACAGGGGGCGGGGGAGCAGTACTTC. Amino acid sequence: CASSLGQGAGEQYF.

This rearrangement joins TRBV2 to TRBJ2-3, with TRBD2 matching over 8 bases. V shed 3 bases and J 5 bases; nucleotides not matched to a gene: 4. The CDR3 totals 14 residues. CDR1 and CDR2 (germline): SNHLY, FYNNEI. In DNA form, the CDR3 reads TGTGCCAGCAGTGAGACTAGCGCGGAAGATACGCAGTATTTT. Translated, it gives CASSETSAEDTQYF. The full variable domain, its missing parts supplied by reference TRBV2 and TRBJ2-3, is EPEVTQTPSHQVTQMGQEVILRCVPISNHLYFYWYRQILGQKVEFLVSFYNNEISEKSEIFDDQFSVERPDGSNFTLKIRSTKLEDSAMYFCASSETSAEDTQYFGPGTRLTVL.

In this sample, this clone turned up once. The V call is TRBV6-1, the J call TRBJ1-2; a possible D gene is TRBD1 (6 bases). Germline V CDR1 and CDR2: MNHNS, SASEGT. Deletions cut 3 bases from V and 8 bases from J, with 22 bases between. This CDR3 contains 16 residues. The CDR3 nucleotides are TGTGCCAGCAGTGACGGCTGGGCGCAGGGGCTTCCCGGCTACACCTTC. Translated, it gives CASSDGWAQGLPGYTF.

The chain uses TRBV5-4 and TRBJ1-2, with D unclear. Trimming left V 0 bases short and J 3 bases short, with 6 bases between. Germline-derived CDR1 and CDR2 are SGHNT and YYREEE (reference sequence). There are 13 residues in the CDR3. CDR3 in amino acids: CASSLAQDYGYTF. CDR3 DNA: TGTGCCAGCAGCTTGGCTCAGGACTATGGCTACACCTTC.

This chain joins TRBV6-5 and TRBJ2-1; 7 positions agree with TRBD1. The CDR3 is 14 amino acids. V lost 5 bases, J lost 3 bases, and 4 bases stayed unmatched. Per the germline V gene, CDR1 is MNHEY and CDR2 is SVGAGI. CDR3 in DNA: TGTGCCAGCAGTCTAAACAGGGGCTACAATGAGCAGTTCTTC. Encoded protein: CASSLNRGYNEQFF.

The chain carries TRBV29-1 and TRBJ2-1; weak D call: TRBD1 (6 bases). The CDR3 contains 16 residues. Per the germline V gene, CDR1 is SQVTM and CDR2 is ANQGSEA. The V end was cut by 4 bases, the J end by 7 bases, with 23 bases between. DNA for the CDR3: TGCAGCGTTGTAGGTCTAGGGGGAATGCATTATAATGAGCAGTTCTTC. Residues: CSVVGLGGMHYNEQFF.

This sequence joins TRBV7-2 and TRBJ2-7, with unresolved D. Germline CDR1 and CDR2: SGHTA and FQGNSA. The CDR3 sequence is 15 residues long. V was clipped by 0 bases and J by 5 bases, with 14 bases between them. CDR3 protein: CASSLAESAPHEQYF. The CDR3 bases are TGTGCCAGCAGCTTAGCGGAATCCGCCCCCCACGAGCAGTACTTC.

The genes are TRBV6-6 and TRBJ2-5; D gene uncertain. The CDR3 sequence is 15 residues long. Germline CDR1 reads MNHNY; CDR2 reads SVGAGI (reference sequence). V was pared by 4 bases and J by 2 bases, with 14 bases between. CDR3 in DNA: TGTGCCAGCAGTTCCGGAATGCACGGACAAGAGACCCAGTACTTC. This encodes CASSSGMHGQETQYF.

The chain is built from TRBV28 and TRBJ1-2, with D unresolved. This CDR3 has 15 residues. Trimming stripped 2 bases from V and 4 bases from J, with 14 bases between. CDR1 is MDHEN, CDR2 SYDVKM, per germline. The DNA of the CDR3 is TGTGCCAGCAGTTTACAGCTTAGTCAGGTCTATGGCTACACCTTC. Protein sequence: CASSLQLSQVYGYTF.

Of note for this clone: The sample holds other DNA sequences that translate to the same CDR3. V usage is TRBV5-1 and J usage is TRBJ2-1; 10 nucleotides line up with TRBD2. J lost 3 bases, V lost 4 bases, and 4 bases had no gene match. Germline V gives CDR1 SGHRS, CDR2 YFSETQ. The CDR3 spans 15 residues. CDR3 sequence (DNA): TGCGCCAGCAGCCCAACTAGCGGGGACTACAATGAGCAGTTCTTC. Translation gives CASSPTSGDYNEQFF.

The CDR3 coding sequence is TGTGCCAGCAGCCAAGATGTAGGCGGAAACTATGGCTACACCTTC. Residues: CASSQDVGGNYGYTF. The genes are TRBV3-1 (or the pseudogene TRBV3-2) and TRBJ1-2; D gene uncertain. Trimming left V 0 bases short and J 2 bases short, with 10 bases between. The CDR3 sequence is 15 residues long. From germline, CDR1 is LGHDT and CDR2 YNNKEL (reference sequence).

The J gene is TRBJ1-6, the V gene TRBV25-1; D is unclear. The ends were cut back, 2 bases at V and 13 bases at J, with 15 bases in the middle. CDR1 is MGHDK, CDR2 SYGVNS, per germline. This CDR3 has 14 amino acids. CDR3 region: CASSEHSGGSPLHF. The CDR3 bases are TGTGCCAGCAGTGAACACAGTGGTGGATCTCCCCTCCACTTT.